The 17 T cell receptor beta chains listed next were all sequenced from one sample in a study of regulatory T cells in long-lasting Graves disease. Documented time point: newly diagnosed GD, antithyroid drugs for less than 3 months. With RNA extracted from PBMCs as input, the TCR library was made. Arm-PCR with iRepertoire HTBI primers amplified the CDR3 regions for these TCR beta libraries. MiXCR, run by TCRdb on the multiplex PCR reads, gives a single entry per CDR3 protein. The table includes 360,000 or so distinct CDR3 sequences, 16% detected once. The same data also contributed to another study, on T cells in Graves' hyperthyroidism and ophthalmopathy.

This specimen was peripheral blood mononuclear cells (PBMCs), taken at new diagnosis, from a patient treated with antithyroid drugs. The receptors stem from a woman aged 18-29 years with Graves disease.

This clonotype was observed a handful of times. The chain employs TRBV6-1 and TRBJ1-1; possible D gene TRBD1, 5 bases. Trimming cost V 7 bases and J 0 bases, with 21 bases left between them. Germline-derived CDR1 and CDR2 are MNHNS and SASEGT. The CDR3 loop spans 17 amino acids. CDR3: CASILRGAGTMNTEAFF. The DNA for the CDR3 is TGTGCCAGCATTTTACGAGGGGCAGGGACTATGAACACTGAAGCTTTCTTT.

Concerning this clonotype: The junction does not match germline at one end; this may be a read error. This sequence joins TRBV29-1 and TRBJ1-1; TRBD1 might be the D (5 bases). Germline CDR1 is SQVTM and CDR2 is ANQGSEA. This CDR3 contains 13 residues. CDR3 sequence (DNA): TGCGGCGTCGCCCGGGGGGTTGATACTGAAGCTTTCTTT. Its protein product is CGVARGVDTEAFF.

This clonotype has ten or more counts. The chain combines TRBV18 with TRBJ2-7; 14 bases agree with TRBD2. The CDR3 spans 15 residues. The V and J ends lost 4 bases and 5 bases, in that order; junction bases with no gene match: 4. Germline CDR1 is KGHSH and CDR2 is LQKENI. The CDR3, as DNA: TGTGCCAGCTCACGAGGACTAGCGGGGGGTAACGAGCAGTACTTC. It specifies CASSRGLAGGNEQYF.

This sequence joins TRBV5-6 and TRBJ1-2; D is possibly TRBD1 (6 bases). This CDR3 has 13 amino acids. Germline V CDR1 and CDR2: SGHDT, YYEEEE. V lost 0 bases and J lost 6, with 9 bases in between. In nucleotides, the CDR3 is TGTGCCAGCAGCTTGGCAGGGGCGGATGGCTACACCTTC. Its protein product is CASSLAGADGYTF.

This clonotype was recorded at least ten times. The genes are TRBV5-1 and TRBJ2-1; D may match TRBD1 or TRBD2 (6 bases each). The V gene lost 0 bases and the J gene lost 5 bases, with 15 bases spanning the gap. The CDR3 is made up of 16 amino acids. Germline V gene lookup returns CDR1 SGHRS and CDR2 YFSETQ. The CDR3 protein is CASSLAGGRMNNEQFF. In nucleotides, the CDR3 is TGCGCCAGCAGCTTGGCCGGGGGCAGGATGAACAATGAGCAGTTCTTC.

There are many counts of this clonotype. V usage is TRBV2 and J usage is TRBJ2-7; perhaps TRBD2 as D (5 bases). V was pared by 1 base and J by 3 bases, with 13 bases between. The CDR3 sequence is 15 residues long. CDR1 and CDR2 from the germline V gene are SNHLY and FYNNEI. The DNA of the CDR3 is TGTGCCAGCAGTGAAGGGGCGGGCTTATTCTACGAGCAGTACTTC. It codes for CASSEGAGLFYEQYF.

This clonotype was observed many times. The chain combines TRBV2 with TRBJ1-5; possibly TRBD1 for D (6 bases). V dropped 4 bases and J dropped 4 bases, with 8 bases sitting between them. Germline V lookup: CDR1 SNHLY, CDR2 FYNNEI. The length of the CDR3 is 13 residues. CDR3 in DNA: TGTGCCAGCAGTGGACAGGAGAATCAGCCCCAGCATTTT. Protein: CASSGQENQPQHF.

This chain uses TRBV12-3 or TRBV12-4 with TRBJ1-4, with a tentative D call TRBD1 (5 bases). Trimming cost V 5 bases and J 4 bases, with 17 bases left between them. This CDR3 has 16 amino acids. CDR3 DNA: TGTGCCAGCAGTCCGAAGTGGGGCAGACTTAATGAAAAACTGTTTTTT. This gives the protein CASSPKWGRLNEKLFF.

At least ten counts were recorded for this clonotype. CDR3 DNA: TGCGCCAGCAGCTTGGATCCAGGGGGCGCGGGAGGGGCCAACGTCCTGACTTTC. It codes for CASSLDPGGAGGANVLTF. This chain joins TRBV5-1 and TRBJ2-6, with TRBD1 matching 8 bases. V was clipped by 0 bases and J by 4 bases; unmatched bases: 9. The V gene's germline CDR1 is SGHRS and CDR2 YFSETQ. The CDR3 is 18 amino acids. Based on the CDR3 plus reference TRBV5-1 and TRBJ2-6, the full variable domain is KAGVTQTPRYLIKTRGQQVTLSCSPISGHRSVSWYQQTPGQGLQFLFEYFSETQRNKGNFPGRFSGRQFSNSRSEMNVSTLELGDSALYLCASSLDPGGAGGANVLTFGAGSRLTVL.

The chain combines TRBV5-1 with TRBJ1-5; D is possibly TRBD1 (5 bases). This CDR3 is 15 amino acids long. Germline CDR1 reads SGHRS; CDR2 reads YFSETQ. V lost 0 bases, J lost 2 bases, and 9 bases lay in between. The CDR3 spells CASSLGGTGNQPQHF. The CDR3 nucleotides are TGCGCCAGCAGCTTGGGGGGGACTGGCAATCAGCCCCAGCATTTT.

This clonotype has just a few counts. The chain links TRBV19 to TRBJ1-5; D is ambiguous. V shed 5 bases and J shed 3 bases, with 11 bases lying between them. The CDR3 is made up of 14 amino acids. The germline CDR1 and CDR2 sequences are LNHDA and SQIVND (reference sequence). DNA of the CDR3: TGTGCCAGTAGTCCGAACAGAAACAATCAGCCCCAGCATTTT. The encoded protein is CASSPNRNNQPQHF.

About this clonotype: Given a much more abundant clone one base away, this may be a read error. This rearrangement joins TRBV5-5 to TRBJ1-6, with 8 bases matching TRBD1. V was clipped by 2 bases and J by 7 bases; unmatched bases: 2. CDR3 length equals 14 residues. The germline V gene encodes CDR1 SGHKS and CDR2 YYEKEE (reference sequence). This chain's CDR3 is CASSFGQGNSPLHF. DNA of the CDR3: TGTGCCAGCAGCTTTGGACAGGGAAATTCACCCCTCCACTTT.

V and J are TRBV6-2 or TRBV6-3 and TRBJ1-3; D perhaps matches TRBD1 (5 bases). The CDR3 consists of 18 residues. From germline, CDR1 is MNHEY and CDR2 SVGEGT. The V end lost 5 bases, the J end lost 0 bases, and 20 bases lay between the germline ends. CDR3 sequence: CASSATRTQDLSGNTIYF. The CDR3 nucleotides are TGTGCCAGCAGTGCCACCCGTACACAGGACCTCTCTGGAAACACCATATATTTT.

This clonotype was seen many times. The chain has TRBV18 and TRBJ2-5; possible D gene TRBD2, 5 bases. The CDR3 is 12 amino acids. Germline CDR1 and CDR2: KGHSH and LQKENI. Trimming pared 8 bases from V and 2 bases from J, leaving 9 bases between. This CDR3 is CASSPGQETQYF. DNA of the CDR3: TGTGCCAGCAGCCCGGGACAAGAGACCCAGTACTTC.

This clonotype was seen many times. The chain couples TRBV12-3 or TRBV12-4 to TRBJ1-2, with D hard to call. The CDR3 totals 12 residues. V dropped 3 bases and J dropped 3 bases, with 5 bases sitting between them. CDR3 loop: CASSFRDYGYTF. CDR3 DNA sequence: TGTGCCAGCAGTTTCAGAGACTATGGCTACACCTTC.

This clonotype appeared many times. This rearrangement joins TRBV5-1 to TRBJ1-6; possible D gene TRBD1, 5 bases. Between the trimmed V and J ends, which lost 4 bases and 6 bases, there was a span of 14 bases. CDR1 SGHRS and CDR2 YFSETQ come from the germline V gene. The CDR3 length is 15 residues. CDR3 sequence reads: CASSTQGDFNSPLHF. The CDR3 DNA is TGCGCCAGCAGCACCCAGGGAGACTTTAATTCACCCCTCCACTTT.

This clonotype was recorded many times. The CDR3 loop is CASSLIQGAIEAFF. DNA for the CDR3: TGTGCCAGCAGTTTAATACAGGGAGCGATTGAAGCTTTCTTT. The V gene is TRBV12-3 or TRBV12-4, the J gene TRBJ1-1; TRBD1 is a possible D gene (6 bases). This CDR3 is built from 14 residues. V was clipped by 2 bases and J by 7 bases, with 14 bases between them.